Each of the 2 T cell receptor beta chains below was sequenced from the same sample in a study of OX40 agonist ivuxolimab in advanced cancers. Method: immunoSEQ multiplex PCR; TCRdb's copy keeps in-frame clones and lacks some. The profile covers tens of thousands of clones, with 80% to 90% appearing a single time and roughly 9.2% taken by the ten largest. This material consisted of CD4+ or CD8+ T cells sorted from blood, taken in a trial of the OX40 agonist ivuxolimab. These TCRs come from an adult with an advanced solid tumor such as melanoma, head and neck, liver or kidney cancer.

This chain links TRBV19 with TRBJ1-3, with a weak D call TRBD1 (6 bases). V lost 9 bases, J lost 0 bases, and 15 bases lay in between. From germline, CDR1 is LNHDA and CDR2 SQIVND (reference sequence). The CDR3 has 15 amino acids. CDR3 nucleotide sequence: TGTGCCAGCAGCCGGACAGCCTTCTCTGGAAACACCATATATTTT. The encoded protein is CASSRTAFSGNTIYF.

The rearrangement joins TRBV5-6 to TRBJ2-1; a weak D match, TRBD1 (5 bases). The CDR3 is 18 amino acids. V gave up 2 bases and J gave up 5 bases, with 23 bases separating them. Germline loops: CDR1 SGHDT, CDR2 YYEEEE. The CDR3 spells CASSFYTGSLFTHNEQFF. The CDR3 coding sequence is TGTGCCAGCAGCTTCTACACAGGATCACTCTTTACCCACAATGAGCAGTTCTTC.